This section outlines one T cell receptor (beta chain) sequence together with its context. What it binds is not known. CDR3 length equals 14 residues. V lost 6 bases to trimming and J lost 2 bases; unmatched junction nucleotides: 4. Germline V CDR1 and CDR2: LNHDA, SQIVND (reference sequence). The treatment is: oral pan-JAK inhibitor, 5-10 mg twice daily. Following RNA extraction, reverse transcription yielded cDNA that acted as the sequencing template. Here immunoSEQ multiplex PCR was the method, and the copy in TCRdb shows in-frame clones only, minus some. This table holds about 270,000 clones, 60% found once. This record comes from a study of CD8+ T cells in alopecia areata. Study findings and constraints: The presence of one nonresponder keeps the tie between baseline CD8+ expansion and response uncertain.

The specimen was CD4+ T cells sorted from blood, collected between weeks 51 and 52, from a patient treated with tofacitinib. The TCR comes from a human donor with alopecia areata. The chain combines TRBV19 with TRBJ2-7, with TRBD1 matching over 10 bases. The CDR3 spells CASSTGTGAYEQYF. In nucleotides, the CDR3 is TGTGCCAGTAGCACCGGGACAGGGGCCTACGAGCAGTACTTC.